The next 5 T cell receptor beta chains were all read from a single sample in a study of blood T cells in healthy people across ages. A sample-barcoded 5' primer and a J-beta primer mix were used in a second PCR of about 7 to 11 cycles. In TCRdb, the 5' RACE reads were re-called with MiXCR into one record per CDR3 protein. The data hold 380,000 or so distinct CDR3 sequences, with about half observed a single time. The sequencing input was blood. These receptors originate from a man in his sixties in good health.

The table lists this clonotype with a few counts. The V and J genes are TRBV12-3 or TRBV12-4 and TRBJ2-7, with 11 bases fitting TRBD2. Trimming removed 5 bases from V and 0 bases from J; junction bases left unmatched: 3. The CDR3 covers 15 residues. The CDR3 sequence is CASSKTSGTSYEQYF. The CDR3 region has the DNA TGTGCCAGCAGTAAGACTAGCGGGACCTCCTACGAGCAGTACTTC.

This clonotype was picked up a small number of times. The chain has TRBV21-1 and TRBJ2-3; no check of the table's D call, TRBD1, against the DNA was made. TRBV21-1 is a documented pseudogene. CDR3 length equals 15 residues. In DNA form, the CDR3 reads TGTGCCAGCAGCAACCGGGACAGGGGTGTAGATACGCAGTATTTT. This translates into CASSNRDRGVDTQYF.

Of note for this clonotype: Since a much larger clone is just one base distant, this may be a read error. The CDR3 reads CASSPESDEQYF. In DNA form, the CDR3 reads TGTGCCAGCAGCCCGGAGTCCGACGAGCAGTACTTC. The gene calls are TRBV14 and TRBJ2-7; no clear D. The V gene's germline CDR1 is SGHDN and CDR2 FVKESK. V was cut by 4 bases and J by 5 bases, with 9 bases left in between. The CDR3 length is 12 residues.

The V and J genes are TRBV12-3 or TRBV12-4 and TRBJ2-1; 13 nucleotides line up with TRBD2. TRBJ2-7 matches the DNA end more closely, so the J call is doubtful. This CDR3 contains 17 residues. CDR3 coding DNA: TGTGCCAGCAGCGCCCGGACTAGCGGGGGCTCCTACAATGAGCAGTACTTC. This translates into CASSARTSGGSYNEQYF.

This rearrangement joins TRBV12-3 or TRBV12-4 to TRBJ2-1; the match to TRBD2 covers 14 bases. This CDR3 has 17 residues. V shed 5 bases and J 8 bases; nucleotides not matched to a gene: 11. The CDR3 DNA sequence: TGTGCCAGCAGTCCTCGCGGACTAGCGGGAGGCAACCATGAGCAGTTCTTC. Its translation is CASSPRGLAGGNHEQFF.